One and the same sample provided the 2 T cell receptor beta chains below, sequenced in a study of shared clonotypes between healthy human individuals (dated by TCRdb to 2018 to 2020). The receptor library was made with the immunoSEQ multiplex PCR assay. Imported from immuneACCESS, the table was reduced by TCRdb to in-frame sequences with V and J called. These copies leave out some clones; in studies compared against another copy, an unresolved V gene accounts for under half, and the cause of the remainder is not known. The sample table lists over a million clones, approximately 98% of them with a count of one. The ten biggest clones cover approximately 0.45% of the sample. Sequencing input: naive CD4+ T cells sorted from blood. Reading the label with the study, this specimen's cell subset or site is: CD45RA+ positively selected. These receptor sequences come from a man aged 30-40 years in good health.

This clone was seen a single time. The chain links TRBV14 to TRBJ2-5; 14 bases line up with TRBD2. The germline V gene has CDR1 SGHDN and CDR2 FVKESK. The CDR3 covers 19 residues. The junction had 15 bases not matched to a gene; V was cut back by 4 bases and J by 5 bases. In DNA form, the CDR3 reads TGTGCCAGCAGCCCACCGCCGGGACTAGCGGGAGTACGGTTTGAGACCCAGTACTTC. Translating it yields CASSPPPGLAGVRFETQYF.

The J gene is TRBJ2-3, the V gene TRBV4-2; TRBD2 agrees at 13 bases. With V trimmed by 8 bases and J by 9 bases, 11 bases remained unmatched. The CDR3 sequence is 15 residues long. CDR1 is LGHNA, CDR2 YNFKEQ, per germline. The CDR3 coding sequence is TGTGCCAGCCGCGGACTAGCGGGAGTCAGCGGGACGCAGTATTTT. Protein: CASRGLAGVSGTQYF.